These T cell receptor beta chains were read from a single sample in a study of blood T cell repertoires in COVID-19. Profiling relied on immunoSEQ multiplex PCR, and the TCRdb table lists in-frame clones only, not all of them. The data contain roughly 150,000 clones, roughly 80% of them seen just once; the ten biggest clones take up about 6%. Material: PBMCs or T cells enriched from blood (not recorded which). These receptors were collected from a woman aged 40 to 50 with acute COVID-19. Each CDR3 is given with its conserved first and last residue. D genes are given only for firm matches. Clone size is stated in some rows and not others, as once, few, many or a class when expanded.

cdr3_aa cdr3_nt d_call j_call v_call clone_size
CASSLGLAGGSEQYF TGTGCCAGCAGCTTGGGGCTAGCGGGAGGCTCCGAGCAGTACTTC TRBD2 TRBJ2-7 TRBV5-6 -
CASATGLAGGTTDTQYF TGCGCCAGCGCAACGGGTCTAGCGGGAGGAACCACAGATACGCAGTATTTT TRBD2 TRBJ2-3 TRBV5-1 -
CASSPGSGNTIYF TGTGCCAGCAGCCCAGGGTCTGGAAACACCATATATTTT - TRBJ1-3 TRBV5-6 -
CASSPDTASFYGYTF TGTGCCAGCTCACCGGACACGGCTTCGTTCTATGGCTACACCTTC - TRBJ1-2 TRBV18 -
CASSTSRQGARNSPLHF TGTGCCAGTAGTACAAGCCGGCAGGGGGCGCGAAATTCACCCCTCCACTTT TRBD1 TRBJ1-6 TRBV19 -
CATSDPGLAGGWGETQYF TGTGCCACCAGTGATCCCGGACTAGCGGGAGGATGGGGAGAGACCCAGTACTTC TRBD2 TRBJ2-5 TRBV24-1 -
CASSLVSAGPPNTGELFF TGTGCCAGCAGCTTAGTCTCGGCGGGCCCCCCCAACACCGGGGAGCTGTTTTTT - TRBJ2-2 TRBV7-8 -
CASSLDGYTQYF TGTGCCAGCAGTTTAGACGGGTATACGCAGTATTTT - TRBJ2-3 TRBV27 -
CASSKIIRGSNQPQHF TGTGCCAGCAGCAAAATCATAAGGGGGAGCAATCAGCCCCAGCATTTT - TRBJ1-5 TRBV21-1 -
CSASRPGGEAEAFF TGCAGTGCTAGTCGCCCGGGAGGCGAAGCTGAAGCTTTCTTT - TRBJ1-1 TRBV20-1 -
CASSLEAGSGNTIYF TGTGCCAGCAGCTTAGAGGCAGGCTCTGGAAACACCATATATTTT - TRBJ1-3 TRBV7-8 -
CASSSQGFEKLFF TGTGCCAGCAGCTCACAGGGTTTTGAAAAACTGTTTTTT - TRBJ1-4 TRBV28 -
CASSNPGLVNEQFF TGTGCCAGTAGTAACCCGGGACTAGTGAATGAGCAGTTCTTC TRBD2 TRBJ2-1 TRBV19 -
CASSPVDRPYEQYF TGTGCCAGCAGTCCCGTGGACAGGCCCTACGAGCAGTACTTC TRBD1 TRBJ2-7 TRBV27 once
CASSLGSGSIDEQFF TGTGCCAGCAGCTTAGGTAGCGGGAGTATCGATGAGCAGTTCTTC TRBD2 TRBJ2-1 TRBV7-8 few
CASGPRQGDGYTF TGTGCCAGCGGACCCCGACAGGGTGATGGCTACACCTTC TRBD1 TRBJ1-2 TRBV6-5 few
CASSQGNSQETQYF TGTGCCAGCAGCCAAGGAAACAGCCAAGAGACCCAGTACTTC - TRBJ2-5 TRBV4-2 -
CASSDRFLGTGHPGYTF TGTGCCAGCAGTGATCGCTTTTTGGGCACAGGGCACCCCGGCTACACCTTC - TRBJ1-2 TRBV2 -
CASSPGQGSSGIPESYNEQFF TGTGCCAGCTCACCGGGGCAGGGGTCTAGCGGGATACCCGAATCCTACAATGAGCAGTTCTTC TRBD2 TRBJ2-1 TRBV18 -
CGGGSSYNEQFF TGTGGTGGGGGGAGCTCCTACAATGAGCAGTTCTTC - TRBJ2-1 TRBV30 -
CASHRDRLGNTEAFF TGTGCCAGCCATCGGGACAGGTTGGGGAACACTGAAGCTTTCTTT TRBD1 TRBJ1-1 TRBV5-4 few
CASSRVTGAFSSVSGANVLTF TGCGCCAGCAGCCGAGTGACAGGCGCGTTCTCATCGGTCTCTGGGGCCAACGTCCTGACTTTC - TRBJ2-6 TRBV5-1 -
CSVEEDYSGSYNEQFF TGCAGCGTTGAAGAAGACTACTCGGGATCCTACAATGAGCAGTTCTTC - TRBJ2-1 TRBV29-1 -
CASSFLAGGRTDTQYF TGTGCCAGCAGCTTTTTAGCGGGAGGGCGCACAGATACGCAGTATTTT TRBD2 TRBJ2-3 TRBV7-9 -